This TCR beta chain was sequenced during a study of cytomegalovirus exposure and HLA in healthy donors (dated by TCRdb to about 2017). General notes on the study: An earlier analysis of some 600 of the donors reported over 250 Gb of sequence data and around 110 million unique TCR beta sequences obtained from about 200 million T cells. About 280 gigabases of sequencing data and around 85 million unique TCR sequences made up an early release that covered about 640 HLA-typed donors. The genetic ancestry cluster associated with self-reported Caucasian donors included 81% of the 350 to 500 genotyped donors. Across 398 genotyped donors of the cohort, an average of approximately 240,000 unique TCR beta nucleotide sequences per donor were sequenced, and around 19% of those sequences were non-productive. A later analysis re-analyzed previously published TCR beta repertoires from hundreds of donors and added high-resolution HLA genotyping to study TCR occurrence patterns. Genome-wide SNP genotypes for about 60% of the 666 donors were used in a later genetic analysis, which treated that subset as a discovery cohort. The number of typed donors differed by locus: 629-630 for A, B, C, DRB1 and DQB1; approximately 520 for DQA1; around 610 for DPA1; and roughly 450 for DPB1. About 5 DR-DQ haplotypes were handled as single units for association and clustering, since linkage in the cohort was strong. The aim of the study was to test whether cataloging public T cell receptors could identify signatures of past pathogen exposure. High-throughput TCR immunosequencing, statistical association of individual TCRs with disease status, and machine learning were combined to predict cytomegalovirus infection status. The study used immunosequencing to profile the T cell repertoires of around 600 subjects and linked those repertoires to cytomegalovirus serostatus. Rather than using new phenotypic data, the later analysis identified candidate immune exposures from TCR beta sequences and from how often those sequences occurred across donors. All discovery cohort repertoires had been generated using a single sequencing platform. Class I and class II HLA loci were covered by the typing at four-digit resolution. Along with the approximately 650-subject first cohort, a separate validation cohort of about 110 different subjects was used. Alongside the repertoire data, information on donor age, sex, ethnicity and CMV serostatus was compiled. An earlier analysis of some 600 of the donors applied high-throughput TCR beta sequencing to assess whether each TCR beta V gene segment acted as functional or pseudogenic. Paper-wide results and their limitations: A few of the identified cytomegalovirus-associated TCR beta chains were confirmed in vitro to be specific for cytomegalovirus antigens. A group of highly shared sequence variants was considered likely to be a technical artifact of the sequencing pipeline. The study listed 164 TCR beta chains as associated with cytomegalovirus. Correlated functional status among segregating V segments might be attributable to linkage disequilibrium, but an unknown experimental factor could not be ruled out. At a false discovery rate of 0.05, a later analysis linked some 17,000 TCR beta sequences to specific HLA alleles. A further reported finding was that TCR beta sequences accurately predicted the HLA-A and HLA-B alleles for most subjects in the first cohort. Because HLA typing was unavailable for some donors at each locus, only the typed subset was used in association tests. V-gene and J-gene trimming of TCR beta chains was associated with a missense DCLRE1C variant in a later genetic analysis, and the association was replicated in an independent cohort. In an earlier analysis of fewer than 700 of the donors, most TCR beta V segments appeared in productive rearrangements about 87% or about 30% of the time, broadly matching IMGT annotations. Because counts were too low, about 15 rarely observed V segments, including chromosome 9 orphons, were left out of the earlier analysis of roughly 600 of the donors. Only TCR beta chains were sequenced in this cohort, and the absence of alpha or paired-chain data limited detectable features. Several of the top co-occurrence clusters appeared to be linked to parvovirus B19, influenza, CMV and Epstein-Barr virus, according to a later analysis. When HLA alleles, especially DR and DQ, strongly co-occurred, TCR associations were difficult to assign to individual alleles. According to a later genetic analysis, donors in an Asian-associated ancestry cluster had fewer N-insertions in productive TCRs than the roughly 700-donor mean. Because the 87-base-pair reads could not distinguish some IMGT-functional V segments, including TRBV6-2 and TRBV6-3, those segments were excluded. In a later analysis, most CMV-associated TCR beta chains were found to appear HLA-restricted, with HLA associations seemingly driven largely by CMV exposure. The authors suggested that the approach could potentially be generalized to other disease states and immunological phenotypes. Across donors, most TCR sequences were observed very rarely, whereas some public TCRs were present in many individuals. In a later analysis, the rate of TCR association differed among HLA loci, with DRB1 alleles having the most associated TCRs and HLA-C alleles having the fewest. The classifier was reported to diagnose cytomegalovirus status with high specificity and sensitivity in both the original cohort and the validation cohort. The presence/absence analyses assumed that sequencing depth was roughly uniform across donors, and that assumption may not be true. CMV serostatus was the only immune exposure information available for the cohort. In a later analysis, HLA-associated TCR beta chains were found to be more clonally expanded and to have lower generation probabilities than equally common non-associated chains.

In total, roughly 670 healthy bone marrow donors made up the cohort. At the time of sampling, all cohort members were nominally healthy, though unrecorded immune exposures were likely present. The donor was CMV seronegative and belonged to the group of over 350 seronegative cohort members. A peripheral blood sample was collected from each donor, and TCR beta sequencing was performed on peripheral blood mononuclear cells. The Qiagen DNeasy Blood Extraction Kit was used to extract genomic DNA from the blood cell samples. From cysteine to phenylalanine, the CDR3 is 17 amino acids long. Only the CDR3 part of the read is kept: 51 bases, read in frame from the first base. The junction shows trimming of 2 bases on V and 2 bases on J, plus 13 bases between the germline ends. Reading the germline V gene gives CDR1 LGHNA and CDR2 YNFKEQ. Library method: the immunoSEQ multiplex PCR assay. For the multiplex PCR, a mixture combining 60 forward primers for TCR Vbeta segments and 13 reverse primers for TCR Jbeta segments was used. The CDR3 region of rearranged TCR beta genes was amplified from genomic DNA with a multiplex PCR assay. Amplified TCR beta libraries were sequenced as 87-base-pair reads on the Illumina HiSeq System. Per the authors' processing: In a later analysis, tens of millions of unique TCR beta chains were counted across the 500 to 850 repertoires, and around 11 million of these chains were shared by at least two donors. Raw reads were error-corrected and collapsed into unique sequences by a nearest-neighbor algorithm in which closely related sequences were merged to remove PCR and sequencing errors. Alignment of CDR3 sequences to IMGT reference sequences was used to assign V, D and J gene segments. For a sequence to be retained, a match of at least six nucleotides was required to both a V gene segment and a J gene segment. Rearrangements were classified as productive when the CDR3 lacked stop codons and remained in frame with V and J, and all other rearrangements were classified as non-productive. CDR3 was defined by IMGT convention, running from the second conserved V-encoded cysteine to the conserved J-encoded phenylalanine. The earlier analysis of 450 to 750 of the donors excluded any sequence lacking an unambiguous match to a single V gene segment. An earlier analysis of 587 of the donors classified V segments as functional when productive rearrangements were above 56.7% and as segregating when the standard deviation between donors was above 5%. A statistical classification framework was developed to diagnose cytomegalovirus status using the catalog of TCR beta chain sequences. In a later analysis, V and J genes were assigned by comparing TCR nucleotide sequences against IMGT/GENE-DB human TR gene sequences. Using the TCRdist pipeline, a later analysis assigned CDR3 sequences along with most-parsimonious VDJ recombination scenarios. In a later analysis, each TCR beta chain was defined by its CDR3 amino acid sequence together with its V-gene family, and reads without a unique V-gene family were excluded. A later analysis removed 600 or so highly shared, low-generation-probability nucleotide sequences to deal with suspected cross-contamination and a sequencing artifact. For each public chain, a later analysis derived a clonal expansion index from normalized ranks of inferred template counts within each repertoire. In a later analysis, generation probabilities were computed with a VDJ recombination model fitted to out-of-frame rearrangements, and the resulting probabilities were checked against IGoR. In a later analysis, hypergeometric tests were used to score TCR-TCR, TCR-HLA and TCR-CMV co-occurrence, with a repertoire-size bias correction applied to TCR pairs. False discovery rates were estimated in a later analysis by permuting HLA or CMV assignments 20 times. In a later analysis, co-occurring TCRs were grouped using DBSCAN, with TCRdist sequence similarity added in when clustering inside HLA-allele-positive subsets. Repertoires with fewer than 30,000 or more than 120,000 public chains were left out of co-occurrence clustering, as were about five repertoires with anomalous nucleotide sharing. In TCRdb, the immuneACCESS table is reduced to in-frame sequences with V and J assigned. These tables do not hold every clone; where another copy was compared, an unresolved V gene accounts for under half, and the others remain unexplained. V, J and clone size derive from that table, while D and trimming were established from the DNA sequence. The sample contains nearly 110,000 clones, less than 85% of them found a single time. The ten largest clonotypes hold about 2% of the sample.

With regard to this clone: The antigen it recognizes is unknown. Base qualities are not recorded, but no much larger clone differs from it by a single base.

Recombination joined TRBV4-2 with TRBJ2-6; the D region possibly corresponds to TRBD2 (5 bases align). This clonotype was sampled from a man younger than 35 in good health and CMV-seronegative. Source material: PBMCs. The CDR3 sequence is CASSQLTEGTGANVLTF. The DNA sequence is given as TGTGCCAGCAGCCAATTAACTGAGGGAACTGGGGCCAACGTCCTGACTTTC.